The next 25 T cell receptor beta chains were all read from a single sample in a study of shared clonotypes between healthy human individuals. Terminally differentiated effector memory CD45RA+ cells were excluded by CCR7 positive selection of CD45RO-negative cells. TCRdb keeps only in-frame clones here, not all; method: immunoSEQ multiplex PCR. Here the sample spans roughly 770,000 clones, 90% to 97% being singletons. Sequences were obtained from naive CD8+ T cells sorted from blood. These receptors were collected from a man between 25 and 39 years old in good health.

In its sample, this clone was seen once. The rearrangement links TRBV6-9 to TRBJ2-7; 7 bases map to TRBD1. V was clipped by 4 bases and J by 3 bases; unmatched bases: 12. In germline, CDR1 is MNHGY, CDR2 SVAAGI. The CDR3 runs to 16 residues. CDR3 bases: TGTGCCAGCAGTTGCCTCAACAGGGGTAAGGACTACGAGCAGTACTTC. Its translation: CASSCLNRGKDYEQYF.

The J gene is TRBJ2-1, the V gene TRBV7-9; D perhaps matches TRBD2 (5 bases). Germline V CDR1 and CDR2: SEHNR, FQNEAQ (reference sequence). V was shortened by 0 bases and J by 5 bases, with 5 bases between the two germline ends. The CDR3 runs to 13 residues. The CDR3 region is CASSLARDNEQFF. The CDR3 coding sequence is TGTGCCAGCAGCTTAGCGCGGGACAATGAGCAGTTCTTC.

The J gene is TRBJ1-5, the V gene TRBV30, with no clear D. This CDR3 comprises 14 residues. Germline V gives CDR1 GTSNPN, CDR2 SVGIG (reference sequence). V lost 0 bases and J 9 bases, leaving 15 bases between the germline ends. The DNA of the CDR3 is TGTGCCTGGAGTGTAGCGGGAGGTCCCTGGCCCCAGCATTTT. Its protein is CAWSVAGGPWPQHF. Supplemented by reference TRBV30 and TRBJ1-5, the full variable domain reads SQTIHQWPATLVQPVGSPLSLECTVEGTSNPNLYWYRQAAGRGLQLLFYSVGIGQISSEVPQNLSASRPQDRQFILSSKKLLLSDSGFYLCAWSVAGGPWPQHFGDGTRLSIL.

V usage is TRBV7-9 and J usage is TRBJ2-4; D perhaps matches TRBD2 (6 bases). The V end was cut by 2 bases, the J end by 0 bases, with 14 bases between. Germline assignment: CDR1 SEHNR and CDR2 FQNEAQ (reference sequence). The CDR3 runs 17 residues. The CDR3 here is CASSLIDMGLAKNIQYF. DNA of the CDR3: TGTGCCAGCAGCTTAATTGACATGGGACTAGCCAAAAACATTCAGTACTTC.

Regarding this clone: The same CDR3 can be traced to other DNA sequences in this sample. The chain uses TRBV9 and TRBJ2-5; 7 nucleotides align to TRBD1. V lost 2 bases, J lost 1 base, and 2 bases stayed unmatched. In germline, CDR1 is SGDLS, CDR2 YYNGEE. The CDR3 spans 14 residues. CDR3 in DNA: TGTGCCAGCAGCGTGGGACAGATCCAAGAGACCCAGTACTTC. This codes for CASSVGQIQETQYF.

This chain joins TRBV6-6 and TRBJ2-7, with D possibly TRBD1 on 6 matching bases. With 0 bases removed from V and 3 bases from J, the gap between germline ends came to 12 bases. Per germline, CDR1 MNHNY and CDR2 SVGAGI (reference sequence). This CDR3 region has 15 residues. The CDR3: CASSYSAGAVYEQYF. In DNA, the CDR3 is TGTGCCAGCAGTTACTCGGCAGGGGCCGTCTACGAGCAGTACTTC.

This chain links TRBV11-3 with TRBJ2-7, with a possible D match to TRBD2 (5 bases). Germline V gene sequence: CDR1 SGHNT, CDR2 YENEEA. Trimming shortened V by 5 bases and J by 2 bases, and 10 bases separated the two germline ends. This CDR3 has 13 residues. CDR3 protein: CASSIGITYEQYF. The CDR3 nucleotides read TGTGCCAGCAGCATCGGGATTACCTACGAGCAGTACTTC.

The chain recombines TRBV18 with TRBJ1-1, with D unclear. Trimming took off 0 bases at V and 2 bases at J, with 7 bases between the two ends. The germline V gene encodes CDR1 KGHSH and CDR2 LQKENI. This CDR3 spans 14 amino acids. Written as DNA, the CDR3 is TGTGCCAGCTCACCACCGTACAGCAACACTGAAGCTTTCTTT. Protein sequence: CASSPPYSNTEAFF.

CDR3: CAISVGTSTYEQYF. DNA of the CDR3: TGTGCCATCAGTGTTGGGACTAGCACCTACGAGCAGTACTTC. This chain uses TRBV10-3 with TRBJ2-7; 9 positions agree with TRBD2. Germline CDR1 ENHRY, CDR2 SYGVKD. The V and J ends lost 4 bases and 2 bases, in that order; junction bases with no gene match: 3. This CDR3 region has 14 residues.

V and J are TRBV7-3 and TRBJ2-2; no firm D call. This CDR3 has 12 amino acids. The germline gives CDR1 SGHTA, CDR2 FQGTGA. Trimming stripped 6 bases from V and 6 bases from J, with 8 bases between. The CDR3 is CASSDTAGELFF. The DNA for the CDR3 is TGTGCCAGCAGTGACACCGCCGGGGAGCTGTTTTTT.

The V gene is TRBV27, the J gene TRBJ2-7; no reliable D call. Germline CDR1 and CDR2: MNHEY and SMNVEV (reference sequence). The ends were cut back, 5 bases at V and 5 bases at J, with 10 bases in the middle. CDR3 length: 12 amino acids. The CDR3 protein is CASSQGSNEQYF. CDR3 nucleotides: TGTGCCAGCAGTCAAGGATCCAACGAGCAGTACTTC.

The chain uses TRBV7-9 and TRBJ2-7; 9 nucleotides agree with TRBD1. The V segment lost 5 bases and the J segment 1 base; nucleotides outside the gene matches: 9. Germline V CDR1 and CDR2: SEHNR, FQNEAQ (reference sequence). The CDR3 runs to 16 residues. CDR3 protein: CASSHKGGTGSYEQYF. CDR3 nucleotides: TGTGCCAGCAGCCACAAAGGGGGGACAGGGTCCTACGAGCAGTACTTC.

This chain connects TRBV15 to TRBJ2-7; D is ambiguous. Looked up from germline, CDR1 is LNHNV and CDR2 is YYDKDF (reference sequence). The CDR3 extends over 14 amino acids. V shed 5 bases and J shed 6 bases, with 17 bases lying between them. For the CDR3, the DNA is TGTGCCACCAGCGGCCTTTCGGGCCCGGGCGAGCAGTACTTC. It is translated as CATSGLSGPGEQYF.

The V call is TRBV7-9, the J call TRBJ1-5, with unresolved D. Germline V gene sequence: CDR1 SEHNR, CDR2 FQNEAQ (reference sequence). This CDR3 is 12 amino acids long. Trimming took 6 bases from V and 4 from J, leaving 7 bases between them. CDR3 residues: CASRSGNQPQHF. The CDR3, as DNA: TGTGCCAGCAGGAGTGGGAATCAGCCCCAGCATTTT.

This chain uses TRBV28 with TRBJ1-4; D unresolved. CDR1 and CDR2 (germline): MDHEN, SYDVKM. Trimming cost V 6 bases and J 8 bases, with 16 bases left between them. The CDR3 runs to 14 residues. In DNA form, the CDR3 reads TGTGCCAGCAGGTCGGGTAGAGGGTGGGAAAAACTGTTTTTT. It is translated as CASRSGRGWEKLFF. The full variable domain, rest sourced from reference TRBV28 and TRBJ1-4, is DVKVTQSSRYLVKRTGEKVFLECVQDMDHENMFWYRQDPGLGLRLIYFSYDVKMKEKGDIPEGYSVSREKKERFSLILESASTNQTSMYLCASRSGRGWEKLFFGSGTQLSVL.

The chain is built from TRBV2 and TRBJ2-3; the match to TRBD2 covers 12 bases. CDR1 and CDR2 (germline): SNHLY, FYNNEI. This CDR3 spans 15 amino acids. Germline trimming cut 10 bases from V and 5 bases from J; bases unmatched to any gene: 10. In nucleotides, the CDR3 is TGTGCCACCTACTCGTCTAGCGGGAGGGGAGATACGCAGTATTTT. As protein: CATYSSSGRGDTQYF.

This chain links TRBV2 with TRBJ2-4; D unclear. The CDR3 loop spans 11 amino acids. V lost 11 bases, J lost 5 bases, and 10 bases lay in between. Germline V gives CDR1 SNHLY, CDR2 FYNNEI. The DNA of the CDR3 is TGTGCCTTTTTAGGGCAAAACATTCAGTACTTC. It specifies CAFLGQNIQYF.

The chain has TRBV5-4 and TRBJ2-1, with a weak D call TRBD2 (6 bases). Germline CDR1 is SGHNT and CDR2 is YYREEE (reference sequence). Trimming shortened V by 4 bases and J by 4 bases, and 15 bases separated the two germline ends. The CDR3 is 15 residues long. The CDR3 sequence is CASSPIADLYNEQFF. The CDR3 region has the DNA TGTGCCAGCAGCCCGATAGCGGACCTATACAATGAGCAGTTCTTC.

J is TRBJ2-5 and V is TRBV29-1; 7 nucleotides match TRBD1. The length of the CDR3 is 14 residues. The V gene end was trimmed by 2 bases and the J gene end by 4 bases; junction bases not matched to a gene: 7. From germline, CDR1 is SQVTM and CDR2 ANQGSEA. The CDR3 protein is CSVEMTGSGETQYF. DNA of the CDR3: TGCAGCGTTGAAATGACAGGGTCTGGAGAGACCCAGTACTTC. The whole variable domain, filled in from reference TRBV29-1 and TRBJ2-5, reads SAVISQKPSRDICQRGTSLTIQCQVDSQVTMMFWYRQQPGQSLTLIATANQGSEATYESGFVIDKFPISRPNLTFSTLTVSNMSPEDSSIYLCSVEMTGSGETQYFGPGTRLLVL.

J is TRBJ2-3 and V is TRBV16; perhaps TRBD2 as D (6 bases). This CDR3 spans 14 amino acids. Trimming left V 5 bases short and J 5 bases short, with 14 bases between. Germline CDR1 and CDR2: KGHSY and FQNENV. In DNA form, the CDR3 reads TGTGCCAGCAGCACGGGACTCCGAGAAGATACGCAGTATTTT. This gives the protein CASSTGLREDTQYF.

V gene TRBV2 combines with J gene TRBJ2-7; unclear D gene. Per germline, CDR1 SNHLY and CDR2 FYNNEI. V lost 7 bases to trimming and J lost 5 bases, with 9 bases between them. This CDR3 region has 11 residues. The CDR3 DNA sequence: TGTGCCAGCATGCTGACCCACGAGCAGTACTTC. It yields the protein CASMLTHEQYF.

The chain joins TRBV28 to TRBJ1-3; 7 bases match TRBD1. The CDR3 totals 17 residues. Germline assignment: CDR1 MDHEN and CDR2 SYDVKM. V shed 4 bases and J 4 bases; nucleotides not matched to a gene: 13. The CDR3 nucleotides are TGTGCCAGCAGTTCTAACAACTGGGACAGAAAGGGAAACACCATATATTTT. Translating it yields CASSSNNWDRKGNTIYF.

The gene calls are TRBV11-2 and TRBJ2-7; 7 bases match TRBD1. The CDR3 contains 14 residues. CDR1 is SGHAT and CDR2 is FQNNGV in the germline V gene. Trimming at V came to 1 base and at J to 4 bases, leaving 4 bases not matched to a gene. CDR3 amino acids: CASSLVRDSYEQYF. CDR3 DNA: TGTGCCAGCAGCTTAGTGAGGGACAGTTACGAGCAGTACTTC. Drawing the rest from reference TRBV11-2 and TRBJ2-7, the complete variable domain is EAGVAQSPRYKIIEKRQSVAFWCNPISGHATLYWYQQILGQGPKLLIQFQNNGVVDDSQLPKDRFSAERLKGVDSTLKIQPAKLEDSAVYLCASSLVRDSYEQYFGPGTRLTVT.

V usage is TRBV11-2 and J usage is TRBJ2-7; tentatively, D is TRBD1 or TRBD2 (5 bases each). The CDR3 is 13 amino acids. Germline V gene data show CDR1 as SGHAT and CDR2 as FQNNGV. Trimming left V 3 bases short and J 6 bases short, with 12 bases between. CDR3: CASSFLSGREQYF. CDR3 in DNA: TGTGCCAGCAGCTTCTTATCGGGGCGCGAGCAGTACTTC.

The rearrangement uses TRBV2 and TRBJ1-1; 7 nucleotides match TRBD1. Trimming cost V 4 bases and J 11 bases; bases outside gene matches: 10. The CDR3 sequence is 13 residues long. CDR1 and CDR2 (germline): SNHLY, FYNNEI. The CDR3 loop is CASSATGAYEAFF. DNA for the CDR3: TGTGCCAGCAGTGCCACAGGGGCCTACGAGGCTTTCTTT.